This T cell receptor beta chain was captured in a study of blood T cell repertoires in COVID-19. Germline V gives CDR1 LGHDT, CDR2 YNNKEL (reference sequence). There are 14 residues in the CDR3. Trimming pared 0 bases from V and 8 bases from J, leaving 13 bases between. Sequencing was performed with immunoSEQ multiplex PCR; in TCRdb, only in-frame clones are kept and a portion is missing. The table records fewer than 350,000 clones, just over 85% of them present only once. V gene TRBV3-1 (or the pseudogene TRBV3-2) combines with J gene TRBJ1-1; D might be TRBD1 (6 bases). The sample was PBMCs or T cells enriched from blood (not recorded which). The TCR sequence derives from a woman between 40 and 50 years old with acute COVID-19. The CDR3 coding sequence is TGTGCCAGCAGCCAAGATTTCACAGGGATCGAAGCTTTCTTT. It specifies CASSQDFTGIEAFF.